A selection of T cell receptor beta chains follows, all from one sample in a study of cytomegalovirus exposure and HLA in healthy donors. Measured with immunoSEQ multiplex PCR; TCRdb has only the in-frame clones, and not every one. The sample holds roughly 120,000 clones, roughly 74% seen once. Input material: PBMCs. The receptor set was obtained from a woman aged 50 to 65 in good health and CMV-seropositive. Each CDR3 is given with its conserved first and last residue. The D gene is left open where the match is weak. Part of the rows lack a size; the others show once, few, many or a class for expanded clones.

V gene: TRBV5-4; J gene: TRBJ2-7; D gene: .; clone size: few; CDR3 protein: CASRLQGTSYEQYF; CDR3 DNA: TGTGCCAGCAGGTTACAGGGAACCTCCTACGAGCAGTACTTC
V gene: TRBV11-2; J gene: TRBJ2-7; D gene: .; clone size: .; CDR3 protein: CASSVLTGPLPHEQYF; CDR3 DNA: TGTGCCAGCAGCGTTTTGACAGGTCCCCTACCCCACGAGCAGTACTTC
V gene: TRBV7-9; J gene: TRBJ1-1; D gene: TRBD1; clone size: once; CDR3 protein: CASSRPGTGEGPEAFF; CDR3 DNA: TGTGCCAGCAGCCGGCCCGGGACAGGCGAGGGACCTGAAGCTTTCTTT
V gene: TRBV13; J gene: TRBJ2-7; D gene: TRBD2; clone size: .; CDR3 protein: CASSSGLAGGSSYEQYF; CDR3 DNA: TGTGCCAGCAGCTCTGGACTAGCGGGGGGAAGCTCCTACGAGCAGTACTTC
V gene: TRBV28; J gene: TRBJ2-7; D gene: .; clone size: .; CDR3 protein: CASSSPREQYF; CDR3 DNA: TGTGCCAGCAGTTCCCCCCGCGAGCAGTACTTC
V gene: TRBV7-2; J gene: TRBJ2-3; D gene: TRBD2; clone size: .; CDR3 protein: CASSSRLARDTQYF; CDR3 DNA: TGTGCCAGCAGCTCCAGACTAGCTAGGGATACGCAGTATTTT
V gene: TRBV2; J gene: TRBJ1-6; D gene: .; clone size: .; CDR3 protein: CASSLQGRDSPLHF; CDR3 DNA: TGTGCCAGCAGTCTACAGGGAAGAGATTCACCCCTCCACTTT
V gene: TRBV19; J gene: TRBJ2-3; D gene: .; clone size: .; CDR3 protein: CASSIQGQGGDTQYF; CDR3 DNA: TGTGCCAGTAGTATACAAGGGCAGGGGGGAGATACGCAGTATTTT
V gene: TRBV6-6; J gene: TRBJ1-5; D gene: .; clone size: .; CDR3 protein: CASSHGQTNQPQHF; CDR3 DNA: TGTGCCAGCAGCCACGGACAGACCAATCAGCCCCAGCATTTT
V gene: TRBV7-2; J gene: TRBJ2-3; D gene: .; clone size: .; CDR3 protein: CASSFERSDTQYF; CDR3 DNA: TGTGCCAGCAGCTTCGAACGGTCAGATACGCAGTATTTT
V gene: TRBV6-5; J gene: TRBJ2-5; D gene: TRBD1; clone size: .; CDR3 protein: CASRQTGPQETQYF; CDR3 DNA: TGTGCCAGCAGGCAGACAGGGCCCCAAGAGACCCAGTACTTC
V gene: TRBV11-1; J gene: TRBJ2-5; D gene: TRBD2; clone size: .; CDR3 protein: CASSLAVLAGGLQTQYF; CDR3 DNA: TGTGCCAGCAGCTTAGCCGTCCTAGCGGGGGGGCTCCAGACCCAGTACTTC
V gene: TRBV5-6; J gene: TRBJ1-2; D gene: TRBD1; clone size: .; CDR3 protein: CASSLLDRGDYGYTF; CDR3 DNA: TGTGCCAGCAGCTTGCTAGACAGGGGCGACTATGGCTACACCTTC
V gene: TRBV5-1; J gene: TRBJ2-7; D gene: TRBD1; clone size: .; CDR3 protein: CASSLVRFGTGTYEQYF; CDR3 DNA: TGCGCCAGCAGCTTGGTCCGTTTTGGGACAGGGACCTACGAGCAGTACTTC
V gene: TRBV5-5; J gene: TRBJ2-2; D gene: TRBD1; clone size: once; CDR3 protein: CASRRLPGTGEAGELFF; CDR3 DNA: TGTGCCAGCAGAAGACTCCCCGGGACAGGGGAAGCCGGGGAGCTGTTTTTT
V gene: TRBV6-4; J gene: TRBJ2-2; D gene: .; clone size: .; CDR3 protein: CASRVRGGTGELFF; CDR3 DNA: TGTGCCAGCAGAGTGCGGGGTGGAACCGGGGAGCTGTTTTTT
V gene: TRBV6-1; J gene: TRBJ1-4; D gene: .; clone size: .; CDR3 protein: CASSELWQFNEKLFF; CDR3 DNA: TGTGCCAGCAGTGAATTGTGGCAGTTTAATGAAAAACTGTTTTTT
V gene: TRBV28; J gene: TRBJ1-4; D gene: TRBD1; clone size: .; CDR3 protein: CASSTDRGIEKLFF; CDR3 DNA: TGTGCCAGCAGTACGGACAGGGGGATTGAAAAACTGTTTTTT
V gene: TRBV6-6; J gene: TRBJ1-2; D gene: .; clone size: .; CDR3 protein: CASSPGALYGYTF; CDR3 DNA: TGTGCCAGCAGCCCAGGGGCACTCTATGGCTACACCTTC
V gene: TRBV5-8; J gene: TRBJ2-7; D gene: TRBD1; clone size: .; CDR3 protein: CASTPTGLSYEQYF; CDR3 DNA: TGTGCCAGCACCCCGACAGGGCTATCCTACGAGCAGTACTTC
V gene: TRBV12-5; J gene: TRBJ2-5; D gene: TRBD2; clone size: .; CDR3 protein: CASTLAGGLGETQYF; CDR3 DNA: TGTGCTAGCACACTAGCGGGTGGTCTCGGAGAGACCCAGTACTTC
V gene: TRBV7-9; J gene: TRBJ2-7; D gene: .; clone size: .; CDR3 protein: CASIPTGVSYEQYF; CDR3 DNA: TGTGCCAGCATCCCGACAGGCGTATCCTACGAGCAGTACTTC
V gene: TRBV15; J gene: TRBJ2-3; D gene: .; clone size: .; CDR3 protein: CATSSYGGTQYF; CDR3 DNA: TGTGCCACCAGCAGTTACGGGGGTACGCAGTATTTT
V gene: TRBV5-6; J gene: TRBJ2-1; D gene: TRBD2; clone size: .; CDR3 protein: CASSSGLAGPIYNEQFF; CDR3 DNA: TGTGCCAGCAGCTCTGGACTAGCGGGGCCCATCTACAATGAGCAGTTCTTC
V gene: TRBV6-6; J gene: TRBJ2-5; D gene: TRBD2; clone size: few; CDR3 protein: CASSSPGGGSETQYF; CDR3 DNA: TGTGCCAGCAGTTCCCCGGGGGGGGGCTCAGAGACCCAGTACTTC
V gene: TRBV7-8; J gene: TRBJ2-1; D gene: TRBD1; clone size: .; CDR3 protein: CASSSRTGTSLVF; CDR3 DNA: TGTGCCAGCAGCTCACGGACAGGGACCTCCCTGGTCTTC
V gene: TRBV7-9; J gene: TRBJ2-7; D gene: .; clone size: .; CDR3 protein: CASSLAQGSLDEQYF; CDR3 DNA: TGTGCCAGCAGCTTAGCGCAGGGTTCCTTGGACGAGCAGTACTTC
V gene: TRBV7-2; J gene: TRBJ2-7; D gene: TRBD1; clone size: .; CDR3 protein: CASSSGTGVYEQYF; CDR3 DNA: TGTGCCAGCAGCTCCGGGACAGGGGTCTACGAGCAGTACTTC
V gene: TRBV5-4; J gene: TRBJ2-3; D gene: TRBD2; clone size: .; CDR3 protein: CASTNTSGVTDTQYF; CDR3 DNA: TGTGCCAGCACAAATACTAGCGGGGTTACAGATACGCAGTATTTT
V gene: TRBV5-6; J gene: TRBJ1-1; D gene: .; clone size: .; CDR3 protein: CASSLGAKMNTEAFF; CDR3 DNA: TGTGCCAGCAGCTTGGGGGCGAAAATGAACACTGAAGCTTTCTTT
V gene: TRBV5-1; J gene: TRBJ1-1; D gene: .; clone size: once; CDR3 protein: CASSLGDFNTEAFF; CDR3 DNA: TGCGCCAGCAGCTTAGGGGATTTTAACACTGAAGCTTTCTTT
V gene: TRBV6-4; J gene: TRBJ2-2; D gene: .; clone size: .; CDR3 protein: CASSEQGNTGELFF; CDR3 DNA: TGTGCCAGCAGTGAACAGGGAAACACCGGGGAGCTGTTTTTT
V gene: TRBV29-1; J gene: TRBJ1-5; D gene: .; clone size: .; CDR3 protein: CSVAHRDGQPQHF; CDR3 DNA: TGCAGCGTTGCTCACAGGGACGGTCAGCCCCAGCATTTT
V gene: TRBV5-1; J gene: TRBJ2-1; D gene: .; clone size: .; CDR3 protein: CASTWGPSYNEQFF; CDR3 DNA: TGCGCCAGCACCTGGGGGCCGTCCTACAATGAGCAGTTCTTC
V gene: TRBV18; J gene: TRBJ1-3; D gene: .; clone size: .; CDR3 protein: CASSPPVQGRNTIYF; CDR3 DNA: TGTGCCAGCTCACCACCGGTACAGGGTCGGAACACCATATATTTT
V gene: TRBV29-1; J gene: TRBJ2-7; D gene: TRBD1; clone size: few; CDR3 protein: CSVTRTGSSYEQYF; CDR3 DNA: TGCAGCGTTACACGGACAGGGAGCTCCTACGAGCAGTACTTC
V gene: TRBV29-1; J gene: TRBJ2-3; D gene: .; clone size: few; CDR3 protein: CSVDEGGTDTQYF; CDR3 DNA: TGCAGCGTTGATGAGGGGGGCACAGATACGCAGTATTTT
V gene: TRBV7-6; J gene: TRBJ2-1; D gene: TRBD2; clone size: .; CDR3 protein: CASSRTSGGFNEQFF; CDR3 DNA: TGTGCCAGCAGCAGGACTAGCGGGGGTTTCAATGAGCAGTTCTTC
V gene: TRBV4-1; J gene: TRBJ2-3; D gene: .; clone size: large; CDR3 protein: CASSPEIGAIRNTQYF; CDR3 DNA: TGCGCCAGCAGCCCAGAAATAGGGGCTATCCGAAATACGCAGTATTTT
V gene: TRBV28; J gene: TRBJ1-6; D gene: .; clone size: .; CDR3 protein: CASSSSGDYNSPLHF; CDR3 DNA: TGTGCCAGCAGTTCGTCGGGGGATTATAATTCACCCCTCCACTTT
V gene: TRBV19; J gene: TRBJ2-2; D gene: TRBD1; clone size: .; CDR3 protein: CASSISGTGHTGELFF; CDR3 DNA: TGTGCCAGTAGTATTTCTGGGACAGGGCACACCGGGGAGCTGTTTTTT
V gene: TRBV9; J gene: TRBJ1-2; D gene: .; clone size: .; CDR3 protein: CASSVGGYDNYGYTF; CDR3 DNA: TGTGCCAGCAGCGTAGGAGGGTATGATAACTATGGCTACACCTTC
V gene: TRBV5-1; J gene: TRBJ1-4; D gene: .; clone size: few; CDR3 protein: CASSLNQGFAATNEKLFF; CDR3 DNA: TGCGCCAGCAGCTTAAATCAGGGATTCGCGGCAACTAATGAAAAACTGTTTTTT
V gene: TRBV4-1; J gene: TRBJ2-4; D gene: TRBD1; clone size: .; CDR3 protein: CASSPGPLRGTKNIQYF; CDR3 DNA: TGCGCCAGCAGCCCCGGGCCTCTCAGGGGGACCAAAAACATTCAGTACTTC
V gene: TRBV6-4; J gene: TRBJ1-6; D gene: .; clone size: .; CDR3 protein: CPTGTGWLSYNSPLHF; CDR3 DNA: TGCCCAACCGGCACAGGGTGGCTCTCCTATAATTCACCCCTCCACTTT
V gene: TRBV2; J gene: TRBJ1-2; D gene: .; clone size: .; CDR3 protein: CASSEPASGVYGYTF; CDR3 DNA: TGTGCCAGCAGTGAGCCGGCCTCGGGGGTCTATGGCTACACCTTC
V gene: TRBV6-5; J gene: TRBJ2-2; D gene: TRBD1; clone size: .; CDR3 protein: CASSLGQGGTGELFF; CDR3 DNA: TGTGCCAGCAGTTTGGGACAGGGAGGCACCGGGGAGCTGTTTTTT
V gene: TRBV19; J gene: TRBJ1-2; D gene: TRBD1; clone size: .; CDR3 protein: CAINRGRGYGYTF; CDR3 DNA: TGTGCCATCAACAGGGGGAGAGGATATGGCTACACCTTC